This TCR beta chain was profiled in a study of blood T cell repertoires in COVID-19. Study details: The United States, Italy and Spain supplied acute and convalescent COVID-19 samples. Sources were T cells, B-cell-depleted T cells, or PBMCs; the material itself was cDNA or gDNA.

Authors' data handling: The assay estimated nucleated cells by amplifying reference gene primers. This table comes from immunoSEQ multiplex PCR, and its TCRdb copy is limited to in-frame clones, with some not included. The DNA was the basis for D and trimming; V, J and clone size are from that table. The table records around 260,000 clones, 85% to 90% of them present only once. This clone was counted a single time. This CDR3 contains 13 residues. In germline, CDR1 is LNHDA, CDR2 SQIVND (reference sequence). V lost 3 bases, J lost 6 bases, and 4 bases stayed unmatched. This receptor was identified in a woman in her 40s who had recovered from COVID-19. The sequenced material came from peripheral blood. This chain uses TRBV19 with TRBJ1-2, with 7 bases matching TRBD1. This CDR3 reads CASSIGRGDGYTF. CDR3 DNA: TGTGCCAGTAGTATCGGCAGGGGGGATGGCTACACCTTC.